The next 21 T cell receptor beta chains were all read from a single sample in a study of response to subunit inactivated influenza vaccine. MiXCR was run by TCRdb on the RT-PCR reads, yielding one entry per CDR3 protein. The top ten hold approximately 13% of the sample, which has 500,000 to 650,000 distinct CDR3 sequences, approximately 7.7% seen once. Material: PBMCs from blood, obtained about 24 months after vaccination. Every receptor here comes from a man in his fifties or sixties who received an inactivated influenza vaccine.

In regard to this clonotype: A much larger clonotype is one base distant, so this may be a read error. The chain combines TRBV10-2 with TRBJ2-7; a possible D gene is TRBD2 (5 bases). Germline lookup yields CDR1 WSHSY and CDR2 SAAADI. V lost 3 bases, J lost 7 bases, and 19 bases lay in between. This CDR3 contains 15 residues. CDR3 protein: CASSDPPRSSGEQYF. As DNA, the CDR3 is TGCGCCAGCAGTGATCCGCCAAGGTCTTCGGGGGAGCAGTACTTC.

This clonotype appeared many times. This chain uses TRBV10-3 with TRBJ2-7; D is tentatively TRBD1 or TRBD2 (5 bases each). Trimming removed 6 bases from V and 1 base from J, with 22 bases in between. Looked up from germline, CDR1 is ENHRY and CDR2 is SYGVKD. This CDR3 is built from 17 residues. The DNA of the CDR3 is TGTGCCATCAGGGGGGAAAAGGGCAGGGCCTTATCCTACGAGCAGTACTTC. The encoded protein is CAIRGEKGRALSYEQYF.

In this sample, this clonotype turned up many times. The chain uses TRBV7-2 and TRBJ2-4, with D maybe TRBD1 (6 bases). V lost 4 bases and J lost 0, with 16 bases in between. The length of the CDR3 is 17 residues. CDR1 SGHTA and CDR2 FQGNSA come from the germline V gene. The CDR3 nucleotides read TGTGCCAGCAGCTCCTTTAGGACAGTACTAGCCAAAAACATTCAGTACTTC. It is translated as CASSSFRTVLAKNIQYF.

This clonotype was observed a handful of times. The chain joins TRBV5-1 to TRBJ2-7; tentative D call: TRBD2 (5 bases). CDR3 length equals 13 residues. V was cut by 4 bases and J by 3 bases, with 11 bases left in between. Looked up from germline, CDR1 is SGHRS and CDR2 is YFSETQ. The CDR3 nucleotides are TGCGCCAGCAGCAGGGCTAGCAACTACGAGCAGTACTTC. This translates into CASSRASNYEQYF.

In this sample, this clonotype turned up a few times. The chain combines TRBV20-1 with TRBJ2-2; tentative D call: TRBD2 (6 bases). The CDR3 spans 16 residues. The germline V gene has CDR1 DFQATT and CDR2 SNEGSKA (reference sequence). The V and J ends lost 0 bases and 6 bases respectively, with 17 bases between them. The CDR3: CSARDPTSSSAGELFF. CDR3 in DNA: TGCAGTGCTAGAGACCCGACTAGTTCGTCCGCCGGGGAGCTGTTTTTT.

Ten or more counts support this clonotype. V and J are TRBV11-3 and TRBJ2-1; no clear D. This CDR3 spans 15 amino acids. V shed 1 base and J shed 1 base, with 8 bases lying between them. The germline V gene has CDR1 SGHNT and CDR2 YENEEA. This chain's CDR3 is CASSLGKVSYNEQFF. DNA for the CDR3: TGTGCCAGCAGCTTAGGGAAGGTTTCCTACAATGAGCAGTTCTTC.

The chain employs TRBV5-1 and TRBJ1-1; tentatively, D is TRBD1 (5 bases). The V end lost 1 base, the J end lost 0 bases, and 10 bases lay between the germline ends. CDR1 and CDR2 (germline): SGHRS, YFSETQ. The CDR3 has 15 amino acids. CDR3 protein: CASSLSAGMNTEAFF. DNA for the CDR3: TGCGCCAGCAGCTTGTCCGCAGGGATGAACACTGAAGCTTTCTTT.

This clonotype was counted many times. This chain connects TRBV9 to TRBJ2-1; D remains unclear. Trimming took 3 bases from V and 7 from J, leaving 5 bases between them. The CDR3 spans 11 residues. CDR1 and CDR2 from the germline V gene are SGDLS and YYNGEE. Written as DNA, the CDR3 is TGTGCCAGCAGCGCCGATAATGAGCAGTTCTTC. Protein product: CASSADNEQFF.

This clonotype occurred many times. The chain recombines TRBV29-1 with TRBJ2-7, with D possibly TRBD1 on 5 matching bases. V dropped 5 bases and J dropped 1 base, with 9 bases sitting between them. The length of the CDR3 is 12 residues. The germline V gene encodes CDR1 SQVTM and CDR2 ANQGSEA. The CDR3 DNA reads TGCAGCGTTTTTACAGGATCCTACGAGCAGTACTTC. This encodes CSVFTGSYEQYF.

This clonotype came up many times. The chain recombines TRBV12-1 with TRBJ2-3. TRBV12-1 is described as a pseudogene. The CDR3 is 12 amino acids. The CDR3 region is CASSFASDTQYF. The DNA of the CDR3 is TGTGCCAGCAGCTTTGCGTCAGATACGCAGTATTTT.

This clonotype has more than one count but fewer than ten. The chain carries TRBV3-1 and TRBJ1-6; TRBD1 might be the D (6 bases). The CDR3 is 15 amino acids. The V gene's germline CDR1 is LGHDT and CDR2 YNNKEL (reference sequence). V dropped 3 bases and J dropped 9 bases, with 15 bases sitting between them. Written as DNA, the CDR3 is TGTGCCAGCAGCCACAGGGGCGTCTTCGGTTCACCCCTCCACTTT. Encoded protein: CASSHRGVFGSPLHF. Together with reference TRBV3-1 and TRBJ1-6, the CDR3 gives the full variable domain: DTAVSQTPKYLVTQMGNDKSIKCEQNLGHDTMYWYKQDSKKFLKIMFSYNNKELIINETVPNRFSPKSPDKAHLNLHINSLELGDSAVYFCASSHRGVFGSPLHFGNGTRLTVT.

The chain recombines TRBV20-1 with TRBJ2-7; TRBD2 matches 13 bases. This CDR3 has 15 amino acids. CDR1 and CDR2 from the germline V gene are DFQATT and SNEGSKA (reference sequence). Trimming at V came to 6 bases and at J to 2 bases, leaving 7 bases not matched to a gene. In nucleotides, the CDR3 is TGCAGTGCAACGGGACTAGCGGGGAAGACCTACGAGCAGTACTTC. Amino acids: CSATGLAGKTYEQYF.

There are a few counts of this clonotype. The V gene is TRBV4-1, the J gene TRBJ2-5, with D uncertain. Germline lookup yields CDR1 MGHRA and CDR2 YSYEKL. This CDR3 region has 16 residues. The V end lost 4 bases, the J end lost 2 bases, and 17 bases lay between the germline ends. DNA of the CDR3: TGCGCCAGCAGCCTAGGACGCTTAAGGCCACAAGAGACCCAGTACTTC. It yields the protein CASSLGRLRPQETQYF.

The CDR3 region has the DNA TGCAGTGCTAGGTACCTTCCTAGCGGGAGGCCCTACGAGCAGTACTTC. This codes for CSARYLPSGRPYEQYF. The chain employs TRBV20-1 and TRBJ2-7, with TRBD2 identical over 11 bases. The CDR3 length is 16 residues. Per the germline V gene, CDR1 is DFQATT and CDR2 is SNEGSKA (reference sequence). V lost 3 bases, J lost 2 bases, and 9 bases stayed unmatched.

This clonotype was recorded a few times. The chain is built from TRBV20-1 and TRBJ2-3, with unresolved D. The CDR3 has 13 residues. Per germline, CDR1 DFQATT and CDR2 SNEGSKA (reference sequence). V was pared by 0 bases and J by 6 bases, with 10 bases between. Here the CDR3 reads CSARDYSVDTQYF. The CDR3 DNA is TGCAGTGCTAGAGATTACTCGGTCGATACGCAGTATTTT.

This clonotype was found a few times. The V gene is TRBV5-8, the J gene TRBJ1-5, with D unclear. Germline CDR1 is SGHTS and CDR2 is YDEGEE. Trimming shortened V by 3 bases and J by 3 bases, and 16 bases separated the two germline ends. The length of the CDR3 is 16 residues. DNA of the CDR3: TGTGCCAGCAGCTCTACGGGCGCGGGTTACAATCAGCCCCAGCATTTT. This codes for CASSSTGAGYNQPQHF.

CDR3 sequence: CASSSPRGTLNNEQFF. Here the CDR3 DNA reads TGTGCCAGCAGCTCCCCTCGGGGGACGCTAAACAATGAGCAGTTCTTC. The chain is built from TRBV11-2 and TRBJ2-1, with D perhaps TRBD2 (6 bases). Between the trimmed V and J ends, which lost 4 bases and 5 bases, there was a span of 18 bases. CDR3 size: 16 residues. Germline CDR1 and CDR2: SGHAT and FQNNGV.

The chain is built from TRBV5-1 and TRBJ2-3; D call uncertain. Trimming pared 0 bases from V and 7 bases from J, leaving 6 bases between. Germline assignment: CDR1 SGHRS and CDR2 YFSETQ. The CDR3 consists of 12 residues. Here the CDR3 DNA reads TGCGCCAGCAGCTTGGATAGGAATACGCAGTATTTT. Its translation: CASSLDRNTQYF.

The sample holds a few counts of this clonotype. The chain employs TRBV28 and TRBJ2-7, with TRBD2 matching 8 bases. Germline V CDR1 and CDR2: MDHEN, SYDVKM. This CDR3 has 14 residues. The trim removed 2 bases at V and 5 bases at J, leaving 5 bases unmatched. The CDR3 DNA sequence: TGTGCCAGCAGTTTAAGCGGGAGTTTTGACGAGCAGTACTTC. Translating it yields CASSLSGSFDEQYF. The variable domain in full, completed from reference TRBV28 and TRBJ2-7, reads DVKVTQSSRYLVKRTGEKVFLECVQDMDHENMFWYRQDPGLGLRLIYFSYDVKMKEKGDIPEGYSVSREKKERFSLILESASTNQTSMYLCASSLSGSFDEQYFGPGTRLTVT.

The rearrangement links TRBV20-1 to TRBJ2-1; 12 positions agree with TRBD2. V lost 6 bases to trimming and J lost 6 bases; unmatched junction nucleotides: 12. Germline CDR1 DFQATT, CDR2 SNEGSKA (reference sequence). This CDR3 region has 16 residues. For the CDR3, the DNA is TGCAGTGCCACCGGGACTAGCGGGTTTATAGTCAATGAGCAGTTCTTC. It specifies CSATGTSGFIVNEQFF.

This clonotype was counted only a few times. The CDR3 region is CASTTPGRYNEQFF. The CDR3 bases are TGTGCCAGCACCACCCCCGGGCGATACAATGAGCAGTTCTTC. The V and J genes are TRBV6-1 and TRBJ2-1; D gene uncertain. The CDR3 loop spans 14 amino acids. The V end was cut by 7 bases, the J end by 4 bases, with 14 bases between. Germline CDR1 reads MNHNS; CDR2 reads SASEGT.